The T cell receptor (beta chain) described here comes from a study of cytomegalovirus exposure and HLA in healthy donors. The overall study: A prior study identified some 100 million unique TCR beta sequences from 200 million or so T cells.

Only a few counts were recorded for this clone. Its antigen remains unknown. PCR employed 60 Vbeta and 13 Jbeta primers. Method: immunoSEQ multiplex PCR; TCRdb's copy keeps in-frame clones and lacks some. The sample lists under 150,000 clones; 80% were seen once. There are 11 residues in the CDR3. Per the germline V gene, CDR1 is MNHNS and CDR2 is SASEGT. Trimming removed 7 bases at V and 9 bases at J, with 12 bases between. Study findings and constraints: Usually a TCR sequence was rare, but some public TCRs were found in many donors.

The V call is TRBV6-1, the J call TRBJ1-2; a possible D gene is TRBD1 (6 bases). This receptor was obtained from a woman in her 40s in good health and CMV-seronegative. Specimen: PBMCs. CDR3 nucleotides: TGTGCCAGCAAGGGGGAATATAGCTACACCTTC. It yields the protein CASKGEYSYTF.